This T cell receptor beta chain was identified in a study of T cell repertoires and HLA-DP antigens. The method was immunoSEQ multiplex PCR; TCRdb's version includes in-frame clones alone and lacks a portion of them. The profile shows about 73,000 clones, roughly 75% of them singletons. Notes on this clone: No antigen is known for it.

CDR1 SNHLY and CDR2 FYNNEI come from the germline V gene. Between the trimmed V and J ends, which lost 7 bases and 4 bases, there was a span of 14 bases. The CDR3 length is 14 residues. The chain couples TRBV2 to TRBJ1-5, with D possibly matching TRBD1 (6 bases). The sample comprised CD4+ T cells from PBMCs. This sequence was found in a man between 60 and 75 years old in good health and CMV-seronegative. The CDR3 DNA reads as TGTGCCAGCAATCAGGACAGCCCAAATCAGCCCCAGCATTTT. Translation gives CASNQDSPNQPQHF. The whole variable domain, filled in from reference TRBV2 and TRBJ1-5, reads EPEVTQTPSHQVTQMGQEVILRCVPISNHLYFYWYRQILGQKVEFLVSFYNNEISEKSEIFDDQFSVERPDGSNFTLKIRSTKLEDSAMYFCASNQDSPNQPQHFGDGTRLSIL.